These 21 T cell receptor beta chains originate from one sample sequenced in a study of blood T cell repertoires in COVID-19 (dated by TCRdb to 2020 to 2021). The receptor library was made with the immunoSEQ multiplex PCR assay. The table comes from immuneACCESS by way of TCRdb, which keeps in-frame sequences with V and J called. Part of the clones is missing from these tables; in studies checked, under half for an unresolved V gene and the rest for unknown reasons. The sample data list 70,000 to 80,000 clones, and 86% of these were observed just once. 12% of the sample belongs to the ten largest clones. The sample was peripheral blood. The receptors derive from a human donor in a cohort sampled during active COVID-19.

The chain links TRBV9 to TRBJ1-3; unclear D gene. Trimming took off 0 bases at V and 3 bases at J, with 7 bases between the two ends. CDR1 and CDR2 (germline): SGDLS, YYNGEE. The CDR3 totals 14 residues. CDR3 sequence (DNA): TGTGCCAGCAGCGTAGAGGCAGGTGGAAACACCATATATTTT. Its protein is CASSVEAGGNTIYF. The full variable domain, its missing parts supplied by reference TRBV9 and TRBJ1-3, is DSGVTQTPKHLITATGQRVTLRCSPRSGDLSVYWYQQSLDQGLQFLIQYYNGEERAKGNILERFSAQQFPDLHSELNLSSLELGDSALYFCASSVEAGGNTIYFGEGSWLTVV.

This chain links TRBV6-4 with TRBJ2-2; TRBD1 is a possible D gene (6 bases). V shed 6 bases and J shed 5 bases, with 7 bases lying between them. Germline lookup yields CDR1 MRHNA and CDR2 SNTAGT. CDR3 size: 12 residues. The CDR3 DNA sequence: TGTGCCAGCAGCGGACAGACCGGGGAGCTGTTTTTT. Residues: CASSGQTGELFF.

A few counts support this clone. The rearrangement joins TRBV27 to TRBJ2-5, with D maybe TRBD2 (7 bases). V lost 5 bases, J lost 9 bases, and 19 bases lay in between. Germline V CDR1 and CDR2: MNHEY, SMNVEV (reference sequence). The CDR3 runs 14 residues. The CDR3: CASSREGGAKAQYF. CDR3 sequence (DNA): TGTGCCAGCAGTAGAGAAGGGGGGGCCAAGGCCCAGTACTTC.

The chain couples TRBV5-1 to TRBJ2-5; TRBD1 agrees at 7 bases. The CDR3 is made up of 16 amino acids. In germline, CDR1 is SGHRS, CDR2 YFSETQ. The trim removed 1 base at V and 5 bases at J, leaving 11 bases unmatched. CDR3 in amino acids: CASSLNAIGGQETQYF. The DNA for the CDR3 is TGCGCCAGCAGCTTGAACGCGATAGGGGGCCAGGAGACCCAGTACTTC.

The J gene is TRBJ2-5, the V gene TRBV5-8; TRBD2 might be the D (6 bases). The CDR3 consists of 16 residues. Looked up from germline, CDR1 is SGHTS and CDR2 is YDEGEE. V gave up 0 bases and J gave up 9 bases, with 21 bases separating them. CDR3 in amino acids: CASSLGSGSIGGAQYF. For the CDR3, the DNA is TGTGCCAGCAGCTTGGGATCCGGAAGCATTGGAGGGGCCCAGTACTTC.

V and J are TRBV19 and TRBJ2-3; TRBD2 aligns across 7 bases. V gave up 1 base and J gave up 0 bases; unmatched junction bases: 7. The CDR3 totals 17 residues. The germline CDR1 and CDR2 sequences are LNHDA and SQIVND (reference sequence). Here the CDR3 DNA reads TGTGCCAGTAGTATAGCCGGGCGCGGGAGAAGCACAGATACGCAGTATTTT. Amino acid sequence: CASSIAGRGRSTDTQYF. The full variable domain, in which reference TRBV19 and TRBJ2-3 provide the parts outside the CDR3, is DGGITQSPKYLFRKEGQNVTLSCEQNLNHDAMYWYRQDPGQGLRLIYYSQIVNDFQKGDIAEGYSVSREKKESFPLTVTSAQKNPTAFYLCASSIAGRGRSTDTQYFGPGTRLTVL.

V and J are TRBV29-1 and TRBJ1-2; 11 nucleotides line up with TRBD1. The germline gives CDR1 SQVTM, CDR2 ANQGSEA. The CDR3 has 15 amino acids. The V gene end was trimmed by 7 bases and the J gene end by 4 bases; junction bases not matched to a gene: 11. CDR3 in amino acids: CSARPGTGGGYGYTF. The DNA for the CDR3 is TGCAGCGCGCGTCCCGGGACAGGGGGAGGCTATGGCTACACCTTC.

CDR3 nucleotides: TGTGCCACCAGCAGAGAACGCGGGGCTAACTATGGCTACACCTTC. It codes for CATSRERGANYGYTF. The chain has TRBV15 and TRBJ1-2; no reliable D call. Germline V lookup: CDR1 LNHNV, CDR2 YYDKDF (reference sequence). Trimming pared 0 bases from V and 0 bases from J, leaving 8 bases between. This CDR3 comprises 15 residues. Drawing the rest from reference TRBV15 and TRBJ1-2, the complete variable domain is DAMVIQNPRYQVTQFGKPVTLSCSQTLNHNVMYWYQQKSSQAPKLLFHYYDKDFNNEADTPDNFQSRRPNTSFCFLDIRSPGLGDTAMYLCATSRERGANYGYTFGSGTRLTVV.

The chain couples TRBV2 to TRBJ1-2; 9 bases line up with TRBD1. J lost 4 bases, V lost 11 bases, and 11 bases had no gene match. Per germline, CDR1 SNHLY and CDR2 FYNNEI. The CDR3 is made up of 14 amino acids. In DNA form, the CDR3 reads TGTGCCCGCAACAGACGGACAGGGGTCTATGGCTACACCTTC. Amino acid sequence: CARNRRTGVYGYTF.

This chain uses TRBV6-1 with TRBJ2-3; 8 nucleotides line up with TRBD2. The CDR3 has 17 amino acids. Germline CDR1 MNHNS, CDR2 SASEGT. After removal of 2 bases from V and 4 bases from J, the junction contained 11 bases not matched to a gene. The CDR3 sequence: CASSESAAGARPDTQYF. For the CDR3, the DNA is TGTGCCAGCAGTGAATCGGCAGCGGGGGCGCGGCCAGATACGCAGTATTTT.

This chain connects TRBV19 to TRBJ1-3, with D unresolved. This CDR3 comprises 17 residues. Germline V lookup: CDR1 LNHDA, CDR2 SQIVND (reference sequence). Trimming took 2 bases from V and 0 from J, leaving 14 bases between them. The CDR3 nucleotides read TGTGCCAGTAGTATATCCAAGAACAGAAACTCTGGAAACACCATATATTTT. Its protein is CASSISKNRNSGNTIYF.

The chain employs TRBV7-9 and TRBJ2-7; possible D gene TRBD1, 6 bases. Per germline, CDR1 SEHNR and CDR2 FQNEAQ (reference sequence). The CDR3 length is 12 residues. Between the trimmed V and J ends, which lost 5 bases and 4 bases, there was a span of 9 bases. CDR3 region: CASSIQGYEQYF. CDR3 nucleotides: TGTGCCAGCAGCATCCAGGGGTACGAGCAGTACTTC.

Regarding this clone: Additional DNA sequences in this sample encode the identical CDR3. This chain joins TRBV6-2 or TRBV6-3 and TRBJ2-3, with 7 bases identical to TRBD2. CDR3 size: 14 residues. Germline V gives CDR1 MNHEY, CDR2 SVGEGT. Unmatched junction bases numbered 5, after V lost 5 bases and J lost 3 bases. The CDR3 spells CASSKTGGTDTQYF. The CDR3 bases are TGTGCCAGCAGTAAAACCGGGGGGACAGATACGCAGTATTTT.

Here the CDR3 DNA reads TGTGCCAGCAGCTTAGATCGAGGGACTGAAGCTTTCTTT. Protein sequence: CASSLDRGTEAFF. The chain has TRBV11-2 and TRBJ1-1; no clear D. V lost 0 bases and J lost 5, with 7 bases in between. This CDR3 has 13 amino acids. CDR1 SGHAT and CDR2 FQNNGV come from the germline V gene.

V usage is TRBV19 and J usage is TRBJ2-5, with 7 bases aligning to TRBD2. CDR3 size: 15 residues. Germline V CDR1 and CDR2: LNHDA, SQIVND (reference sequence). V lost 5 bases and J lost 2; bases outside the gene matches: 8. The CDR3 reads CASSQWGGVQETQYF. The CDR3 DNA reads TGTGCCAGTAGTCAGTGGGGGGGAGTGCAAGAGACCCAGTACTTC.

This clone has more than one count but fewer than ten. J is TRBJ2-7 and V is TRBV5-1; perhaps TRBD1 as D (6 bases). Germline V lookup: CDR1 SGHRS, CDR2 YFSETQ. The V end lost 0 bases, the J end lost 2 bases, and 12 bases lay between the germline ends. The CDR3 spans 15 residues. CDR3 nucleotide sequence: TGCGCCAGCAGCTTGGTATTTGGGACACCCTACGAGCAGTACTTC. Translated, it gives CASSLVFGTPYEQYF.

This chain links TRBV15 with TRBJ2-1; TRBD2 might be the D (7 bases). Germline V lookup: CDR1 LNHNV, CDR2 YYDKDF (reference sequence). The CDR3 spans 15 residues. V was trimmed by 5 bases and J by 0 bases, leaving 11 bases between them. CDR3 DNA: TGTGCCACCAGCCTAGGGGGGGCCTCCTACAATGAGCAGTTCTTC. Its translation is CATSLGGASYNEQFF.

V usage is TRBV30 and J usage is TRBJ2-3, with 10 bases matching TRBD1. V lost 1 base to trimming and J lost 3 bases; unmatched junction nucleotides: 10. This CDR3 is 17 amino acids long. Germline CDR1 reads GTSNPN; CDR2 reads SVGIG (reference sequence). The CDR3 protein is CAWSGKTGQGLTDTQYF. As DNA, the CDR3 is TGTGCCTGGAGTGGGAAAACGGGACAGGGGCTGACAGATACGCAGTATTTT. The full variable domain, with the rest looked up from reference TRBV30 and TRBJ2-3, is SQTIHQWPATLVQPVGSPLSLECTVEGTSNPNLYWYRQAAGRGLQLLFYSVGIGQISSEVPQNLSASRPQDRQFILSSKKLLLSDSGFYLCAWSGKTGQGLTDTQYFGPGTRLTVL.

The rearrangement links TRBV5-1 to TRBJ2-3; TRBD1 agrees at 12 bases. V was pared by 1 base and J by 6 bases, with 6 bases of the junction left unmatched. CDR3 length: 16 amino acids. CDR1 SGHRS and CDR2 YFSETQ come from the germline V gene. The CDR3 sequence is CASSLRDRGRGDTQYF. The CDR3 region has the DNA TGCGCCAGCAGCTTGAGGGACAGGGGGCGTGGGGATACGCAGTATTTT.

This clone is a singleton in its sample. The V call is TRBV5-1, the J call TRBJ2-4, with D perhaps matching TRBD1 (6 bases). CDR3 size: 15 residues. Between the trimmed V and J ends, which lost 0 bases and 6 bases, there was a span of 13 bases. Germline V gives CDR1 SGHRS, CDR2 YFSETQ. CDR3: CASSLEGAGANIQYF. The CDR3 DNA reads TGCGCCAGCAGCTTGGAAGGGGCAGGGGCAAACATTCAGTACTTC.

The chain joins TRBV2 to TRBJ2-3; 8 nucleotides agree with TRBD2. The CDR3 consists of 16 residues. V was pared by 5 bases and J by 2 bases, with 9 bases of the junction left unmatched. Germline loops: CDR1 SNHLY, CDR2 FYNNEI. CDR3 sequence (DNA): TGTGCCAGCAGTCGGGGGGGGGCTGCGTACACAGATACGCAGTATTTT. It specifies CASSRGGAAYTDTQYF. Full variable domain (rest looked up from reference TRBV2 and TRBJ2-3): EPEVTQTPSHQVTQMGQEVILRCVPISNHLYFYWYRQILGQKVEFLVSFYNNEISEKSEIFDDQFSVERPDGSNFTLKIRSTKLEDSAMYFCASSRGGAAYTDTQYFGPGTRLTVL.